Sequencing of this T cell receptor (beta chain) was carried out in a study of T cell responses to AZD1222 COVID-19 vaccine. Germline V gives CDR1 MDHEN, CDR2 SYDVKM. V was cut by 7 bases and J by 4 bases, with 16 bases left in between. The CDR3 extends over 14 amino acids. Repertoires were generated with immunoSEQ multiplex PCR, while TCRdb's copy carries only in-frame clones and drops some. The sample carries more than 95,000 clones, around 90% recorded once. The chain couples TRBV28 to TRBJ1-2; D unresolved. This TCR came from an adult in good health. The sequencing used peripheral blood, collected on day 0 of AZD1222 vaccination. CDR3 residues: CASTSAGWSYGYTF. CDR3 bases: TGTGCCAGCACCTCCGCGGGATGGTCCTATGGCTACACCTTC.